This TCR beta chain was recorded in a study of PD-1 blockade in classical Hodgkin lymphoma. The study's findings and limits: When set against healthy donors, newly diagnosed patients were reported to show lower baseline TCR diversity.

The CDR3 has 14 amino acids. From germline, CDR1 is SGHKS and CDR2 YYEKEE (reference sequence). V dropped 4 bases and J dropped 2 bases, with 12 bases sitting between them. The time point: newly diagnosed, previously untreated cHL patient sample. Sequenced by immunoSEQ multiplex PCR; TCRdb stores in-frame clones only, minus some. The sample lists 20,000 to 25,000 clones; roughly 94% were seen once. Notes on this clone: Its matching antigen is unknown.

V and J are TRBV5-5 and TRBJ1-1; D unresolved. The sequencing sample was made of peripheral blood mononuclear cells (PBMCs). The source is a human donor with classical Hodgkin lymphoma. Here the CDR3 DNA reads TGTGCCAGCAGCCCTCAGCGGCAAAACACTGAAGCTTTCTTT. Translation: CASSPQRQNTEAFF.